The text below deals with one T cell receptor (beta chain). Which antigen it targets is not known. Receptor libraries were prepared by the immunoSEQ multiplex PCR assay. For the multiplex PCR, a mixture combining 60 forward primers for TCR Vbeta segments and 13 reverse primers for TCR Jbeta segments was used. A multiplex PCR assay on genomic DNA amplified the CDR3 region of rearranged TCR beta genes. The Illumina HiSeq System was used to sequence the amplified TCR beta libraries as 87-base-pair reads. As for the original processing: A later analysis tallied roughly 78 million unique TCR beta chains across the approximately 670 repertoires, and about 10 million of those chains were shared by two or more donors. A nearest-neighbor algorithm error-corrected the raw reads and collapsed the reads into unique sequences, merging closely related sequences to remove PCR and sequencing errors. CDR3 sequences were aligned to IMGT reference sequences to assign V, D and J gene segments. For a sequence to be retained, a match of at least six nucleotides was required to both a V gene segment and a J gene segment. Rearrangements were called productive when the CDR3 lacked stop codons and stayed in frame with V and J; all others were non-productive. CDR3 was defined according to IMGT convention as the region running from the second conserved V-encoded cysteine to the conserved J-encoded phenylalanine. Sequences without an unambiguous match to a single V gene segment were excluded from the earlier analysis of about 600 of the donors. An earlier analysis of 587 of the donors called V segments functional above 56.7% productive rearrangements and segregating when the between-donor standard deviation exceeded 5%. A statistical classification framework was built for diagnosing cytomegalovirus status from the catalog of TCR beta chain sequences. V and J gene assignment, in a later analysis, came from comparing TCR nucleotide sequences with IMGT/GENE-DB human TR gene sequences. The TCRdist pipeline was used in a later analysis to assign CDR3 sequences and most-parsimonious VDJ recombination scenarios. In a later analysis, every TCR beta chain was defined by the combination of its CDR3 amino acid sequence and its V-gene family, and reads without a unique V-gene family were dropped. A later analysis removed 592 highly shared, low-generation-probability nucleotide sequences to deal with suspected cross-contamination and a sequencing artifact. In a later analysis, a clonal expansion index for each public chain was calculated from normalized within-repertoire ranks of inferred template counts. Generation probabilities in a later analysis came from a VDJ recombination model fitted to out-of-frame rearrangements, and those results were checked against IGoR. In a later analysis, hypergeometric tests were used to score TCR-TCR, TCR-HLA and TCR-CMV co-occurrence, with a repertoire-size bias correction applied to TCR pairs. To estimate false discovery rates, a later analysis permuted the HLA or CMV assignments 20 times. In a later analysis, co-occurring TCRs were grouped using DBSCAN, and TCRdist sequence similarity was added for clustering within HLA-allele-positive subsets. Repertoires with fewer than 30,000 or more than 120,000 public chains were left out of co-occurrence clustering, as were a handful of repertoires with anomalous nucleotide sharing. TCRdb mirrors the immuneACCESS table, restricted to in-frame sequences. Some clones are absent from its copies; in checked studies, under half trace to an unresolved V gene, and the reason for the others is unknown. The V and J calls and clone size are taken from that table; D and trimming were inferred from the DNA. The table of this sample itemizes over 40,000 clones. In total, the top ten clones hold roughly 6.2% of the sample.

The cohort was made up of about 670 healthy bone marrow donors. At the time of sampling, all cohort members were nominally healthy, though unrecorded immune exposures were likely present. The donor tested CMV seronegative and was one of the 352 seronegative cohort members. Each donor provided a peripheral blood sample, and peripheral blood mononuclear cells were used for TCR beta sequencing. Genomic DNA was extracted from the blood cell samples with the Qiagen DNeasy Blood Extraction Kit. This entry is derived from a study of cytomegalovirus exposure and HLA in healthy donors (TCRdb year 2017). About the study as a whole: An earlier analysis of about 560 of the donors reported 250 to 300 Gb of sequence data and around 110 million unique TCR beta sequences obtained from about 170 million T cells. The T cell repertoires of 550 to 850 subjects were profiled by immunosequencing and related to cytomegalovirus serostatus. A later analysis re-analyzed previously published TCR beta repertoires from roughly 690 donors and added high-resolution HLA genotyping to study TCR occurrence patterns. To decide whether each TCR beta V gene segment behaved as functional or pseudogenic, an earlier analysis of some 570 of the donors relied on high-throughput TCR beta sequencing. The number of typed donors differed by locus: roughly 629-630 for A, B, C, DRB1 and DQB1; 500 to 550 for DQA1; 606 for DPA1; and roughly 470 for DPB1. Class I and class II HLA loci were covered by the typing at four-digit resolution. Every repertoire in the discovery cohort had been generated on one and the same sequencing platform. Rather than using new phenotypic data, the later analysis identified candidate immune exposures from TCR beta sequences and from how often those sequences occurred across donors. About 5 DR-DQ haplotypes were handled as single units for association and clustering, since linkage in the cohort was strong. An early release that covered some 630 HLA-typed donors contained approximately 300 gigabases of sequencing data and some 87 million unique TCR sequences. The study aimed to test whether signatures of past pathogen exposure could be identified by cataloging public T cell receptors. High-throughput TCR immunosequencing, statistical association of individual TCRs with disease status, and machine learning were combined to predict cytomegalovirus infection status. Donor age, sex, ethnicity and CMV serostatus were collected together with the repertoire data. Along with the roughly 670-subject first cohort, a separate validation cohort of around 110 different subjects was used. On average, approximately 250,000 unique TCR beta nucleotide sequences were sequenced per donor among more than 350 genotyped donors of the cohort, with about 17% of those sequences being non-productive. A later genetic analysis used genome-wide SNP genotypes for about three fifths of the roughly 700 donors, treating that subset as a discovery cohort. Of the roughly 400 genotyped donors, around 81% fell in the genetic ancestry cluster associated with self-reported Caucasian donors. Study-wide findings and limitations: A further reported finding was that TCR beta sequences accurately predicted the HLA-A and HLA-B alleles for most subjects in the first cohort. In a later genetic analysis, fewer N-insertions in productive TCRs were reported among donors in an Asian-associated ancestry cluster than the approximately 630-donor mean. Because counts were too low, about 18 rarely observed V segments, including chromosome 9 orphons, were excluded from the earlier analysis of some 590 of the donors. In the study, around 150 TCR beta chains were listed as associated with cytomegalovirus. A few of the identified cytomegalovirus-associated TCR beta chains were confirmed in vitro to be specific for cytomegalovirus antigens. The authors suggested that the approach could potentially be generalized to other disease states and immunological phenotypes. Sequencing depth was assumed to be roughly uniform across donors in the presence/absence analyses, though that assumption may not hold. In a later analysis, most CMV-associated TCR beta chains were found to appear HLA-restricted, with HLA associations seemingly driven largely by CMV exposure. Because HLA typing was missing for some donors at each locus, association tests included only the typed subset. According to a later analysis, TCR association rates differed among HLA loci, with DRB1 alleles showing the most associated TCRs and HLA-C alleles showing the fewest. An association between a missense DCLRE1C variant and V-gene and J-gene trimming of TCR beta chains was found in a later genetic analysis and replicated in an independent cohort. In a later analysis, several top co-occurrence clusters were reported to appear linked to parvovirus B19, influenza, CMV and Epstein-Barr virus. Compared with equally common non-associated chains, HLA-associated TCR beta chains in a later analysis were more clonally expanded and had lower generation probabilities. Broadly in line with IMGT annotations, most TCR beta V segments showed up in productive rearrangements about 87% or about 30% of the time in an earlier analysis of around 550 of the donors. A group of highly shared sequence variants was considered likely to be a technical artifact of the sequencing pipeline. The classifier was reported to diagnose cytomegalovirus status with high specificity and sensitivity in both the original cohort and the validation cohort. When HLA alleles, especially DR and DQ, strongly co-occurred, attributing TCR associations to individual alleles was difficult. While some public TCRs were present in many individuals, most TCR sequences turned up only very rarely across donors. The cohort was sequenced for TCR beta chains only, and without alpha or paired-chain data the features that could be detected were limited. At a false discovery rate of 0.05, a later analysis linked 15,000 to 20,000 TCR beta sequences to specific HLA alleles. The 87-base-pair reads could not distinguish some IMGT-functional V segments, including TRBV6-2 and TRBV6-3, so those segments were excluded. Correlated functional status among segregating V segments might reflect linkage disequilibrium, but an unknown experimental factor could not be ruled out. CMV serostatus was the only immune exposure information available for the cohort.

At the junction V is shortened by 5 bases and J by 4 bases, with 11 bases in between. CDR3 length: 13 amino acids, cysteine to phenylalanine. Only the CDR3 part of the read is kept: 39 bases, read in frame from the first base. The germline V gene (reference sequence) supplies CDR1 SEHNR and CDR2 FQNEAQ. The sequencing input was PBMCs. The V gene is TRBV7-9 and the J gene is TRBJ1-1; TRBD1 is possibly the D segment (6 matching bases). The sequence was collected from a man aged 30-40 years in good health and CMV-seronegative. The CDR3 corresponds to CASSHRGATEAFF. The bases are TGTGCCAGCAGCCACCGGGGGGCCACTGAAGCTTTCTTT.